A single sample is the source of the 23 T cell receptor beta chains below, sequenced in a study of T cells in Graves' hyperthyroidism and ophthalmopathy. Amplification of TCR beta CDR3 regions used RNA as the template. The HTBI set primed first-round TCR CDR3 RT-PCR. TCRdb used MiXCR to reprocess the multiplex PCR reads, holding one entry per CDR3 protein. The sample yields 300,000 to 450,000 distinct CDR3 sequences, 15% seen once. Sequencing was carried out using blood. These TCRs come from a woman aged 25 to 39 with Graves' hyperthyroidism.

The table lists this clonotype with many counts. This chain joins TRBV5-1 and TRBJ2-7, with a tentative D call TRBD2 (6 bases). This CDR3 region has 13 residues. The V gene lost 4 bases and the J gene lost 0 bases, with 8 bases spanning the gap. From germline, CDR1 is SGHRS and CDR2 YFSETQ. As DNA, the CDR3 is TGCGCCAGCAGCGTGGGGGGCTCCTACGAGCAGTACTTC. This encodes CASSVGGSYEQYF.

Notes on this clonotype: A much larger clone sits a single nucleotide away, making a read error possible. V is TRBV16 and J is TRBJ1-4; D is unresolved. Per germline, CDR1 KGHSY and CDR2 FQNENV. Trimming left V 2 bases short and J 8 bases short, with 6 bases between. The CDR3 totals 12 residues. CDR3 sequence reads: CASSQEEEKLFF. CDR3 nucleotide sequence: TGTGCCAGCAGCCAAGAGGAGGAAAAACTGTTTTTT.

The sample holds many counts of this clonotype. CDR3: CASSQERFSAGGGYTF. CDR3 DNA: TGCGCCAGCAGCCAAGAAAGGTTTTCGGCTGGGGGTGGCTACACCTTC. The gene calls are TRBV4-1 and TRBJ1-2, with a weak D call TRBD1 (5 bases). The V and J ends lost 0 bases and 7 bases respectively, with 18 bases between them. The germline CDR1 and CDR2 sequences are MGHRA and YSYEKL. CDR3 size: 16 residues.

The chain combines TRBV11-2 with TRBJ1-3; D is ambiguous. In germline, CDR1 is SGHAT, CDR2 FQNNGV. Trimming cost V 8 bases and J 4 bases, with 12 bases left between them. This CDR3 has 13 residues. The DNA of the CDR3 is TGTGCCAGCCGCAATTCAAGAGGAAACACCATATATTTT. Protein product: CASRNSRGNTIYF.

This clonotype was found many times. The chain has TRBV2 and TRBJ2-1; TRBD2 matches at 10 bases. CDR3 length: 17 amino acids. Germline assignment: CDR1 SNHLY and CDR2 FYNNEI. V lost 6 bases to trimming and J lost 2 bases; unmatched junction nucleotides: 10. The CDR3 nucleotides are TGTGCCAGCAGGCCTAGCGGGAGCGAGGGGCCCTACAATGAGCAGTTCTTC. It encodes CASRPSGSEGPYNEQFF. The full variable domain, with the rest looked up from reference TRBV2 and TRBJ2-1, is EPEVTQTPSHQVTQMGQEVILRCVPISNHLYFYWYRQILGQKVEFLVSFYNNEISEKSEIFDDQFSVERPDGSNFTLKIRSTKLEDSAMYFCASRPSGSEGPYNEQFFGPGTRLTVL.

On this clonotype: This may stem from a read error, because a much larger clone lies one nucleotide away. This sequence joins TRBV24-1 and TRBJ2-3; tentatively, D is TRBD2 (6 bases). Germline lookup yields CDR1 KGHDR and CDR2 SFDVKD. The CDR3 totals 15 residues. Trimming removed 0 bases at V and 11 bases at J, with 17 bases between. CDR3 DNA: TGTGCCACCAGTGATTTGCGGGCGGGACCGTTGATGCAGTATTTT. Protein: CATSDLRAGPLMQYF.

This clonotype came up many times. The J gene is TRBJ2-3, the V gene TRBV12-3 or TRBV12-4, with 13 bases identical to TRBD2. The CDR3 contains 17 residues. V shed 6 bases and J 1 base; nucleotides not matched to a gene: 7. Written as DNA, the CDR3 is TGTGCCAGCAGCCCTGGGACTAGCGGGACGGGCACAGATACGCAGTATTTT. Amino acids: CASSPGTSGTGTDTQYF.

This clonotype was picked up many times. The chain carries TRBV28 and TRBJ2-3, with D maybe TRBD2 (5 bases). V was trimmed by 7 bases and J by 3 bases, leaving 14 bases between them. Germline assignment: CDR1 MDHEN and CDR2 SYDVKM. The CDR3 runs 14 residues. CDR3 DNA sequence: TGTGCCAGCAACGGACTCACTGGTACAGATACGCAGTATTTT. Translating it yields CASNGLTGTDTQYF. The variable domain in full, completed from reference TRBV28 and TRBJ2-3, reads DVKVTQSSRYLVKRTGEKVFLECVQDMDHENMFWYRQDPGLGLRLIYFSYDVKMKEKGDIPEGYSVSREKKERFSLILESASTNQTSMYLCASNGLTGTDTQYFGPGTRLTVL.

Concerning this clonotype itself: This could be a read error, since a much larger clone is one nucleotide away. The rearrangement links TRBV3-1 to TRBJ1-2, with D possibly matching TRBD1 (5 bases). Germline lookup yields CDR1 LGHDT and CDR2 YNNKEL (reference sequence). The CDR3 has 14 amino acids. The CDR3 protein is CASGQAGRDYGYTF. CDR3 nucleotide sequence: TGTGCCAGCGGCCAAGCGGGCAGGGATTATGGCTACACCTTC.

Comment on this clonotype: Germline is not matched at one junction end, which may reflect a read error. The rearrangement joins TRBV20-1 to TRBJ2-7; D is ambiguous. The CDR3 is made up of 17 amino acids. CDR1 and CDR2 from the germline V gene are DFQATT and SNEGSKA (reference sequence). The CDR3 DNA is TGCAGTGCTCATCGCCCAAGGACCACCTCACGACGTTACGAGCAGTGCTTC. Amino acid sequence: CSAHRPRTTSRRYEQCF.

The chain recombines TRBV7-9 with TRBJ1-1; D not certain. Between the trimmed V and J ends, which lost 0 bases and 1 base, there was a span of 9 bases. From germline, CDR1 is SEHNR and CDR2 FQNEAQ (reference sequence). This CDR3 is built from 15 residues. CDR3 sequence reads: CASSLARTGNTEAFF. The CDR3 DNA sequence: TGTGCCAGCAGCTTAGCCCGGACGGGGAACACTGAAGCTTTCTTT.

DNA of the CDR3: TGTGCCAGCAGCCAAGAGTTGCGGGAGAGGGAGACCCAGTACTTC. Its translation is CASSQELRERETQYF. V gene TRBV14 combines with J gene TRBJ2-5, with 7 bases fitting TRBD2. The CDR3 extends over 15 amino acids. V lost 0 bases, J lost 5 bases, and 6 bases stayed unmatched. CDR1 and CDR2 from the germline V gene are SGHDN and FVKESK.

In its sample, this clonotype was seen a few times. The chain couples TRBV27 to TRBJ1-6; D ambiguous. The V gene's germline CDR1 is MNHEY and CDR2 SMNVEV (reference sequence). With 2 bases removed from V and 3 bases from J, the gap between germline ends came to 11 bases. CDR3 length: 16 amino acids. CDR3 region: CASSLTTDGYNSPLHF. For the CDR3, the DNA is TGTGCCAGCAGTTTAACCACGGACGGCTATAATTCACCCCTCCACTTT.

This clonotype was seen ten or more times. CDR3 loop: CASSQGPFGYNEQFF. The CDR3 DNA reads as TGTGCCAGCAGCCAAGGACCCTTCGGCTACAATGAGCAGTTCTTC. This chain joins TRBV12-3 or TRBV12-4 and TRBJ2-1; D is unclear. V was clipped by 6 bases and J by 3 bases, with 15 bases between them. The CDR3 runs 15 residues.

This clonotype was detected ten times or more. V and J are TRBV7-9 and TRBJ2-7; weak D call: TRBD1 (6 bases). The CDR3 has 14 amino acids. Deletions cut 8 bases from V and 3 bases from J, with 17 bases between. The germline V gene encodes CDR1 SEHNR and CDR2 FQNEAQ (reference sequence). CDR3 nucleotides: TGTGCCAGCGGCCCCGGCAGGGGAAACTACGAGCAGTACTTC. Amino acids: CASGPGRGNYEQYF.

This clonotype was seen many times. This chain connects TRBV20-1 to TRBJ2-7; D gene unclear. From germline, CDR1 is DFQATT and CDR2 SNEGSKA (reference sequence). Trimming removed 0 bases from V and 3 bases from J, with 15 bases in between. This CDR3 spans 15 amino acids. The CDR3 protein is CSARDFGVVDYEQYF. In DNA form, the CDR3 reads TGCAGTGCTAGAGATTTTGGGGTGGTGGACTACGAGCAGTACTTC.

The rearrangement joins TRBV5-4 to TRBJ2-4, with TRBD1 as a possible D gene (5 bases). V lost 4 bases, J lost 7 bases, and 12 bases lay in between. This CDR3 spans 13 amino acids. Germline V gene data show CDR1 as SGHNT and CDR2 as YYREEE (reference sequence). CDR3 protein: CASSRAGSNIQYF. In DNA, the CDR3 is TGTGCCAGCAGCCGGGCAGGGTCGAACATTCAGTACTTC.

This clonotype was observed a handful of times. This chain uses TRBV28 with TRBJ1-6; D uncertain. Trimming took off 5 bases at V and 4 bases at J, with 9 bases between the two ends. The CDR3 spans 14 residues. CDR1 is MDHEN, CDR2 SYDVKM, per germline. The CDR3 protein is CASSRALYNSPLHF. For the CDR3, the DNA is TGTGCCAGCAGTCGGGCACTTTATAATTCACCCCTCCACTTT.

This clonotype was counted a few times. The chain uses TRBV6-1 and TRBJ2-4; weak D call: TRBD2 (7 bases). V gave up 1 base and J gave up 0 bases, with 13 bases separating them. This CDR3 has 17 residues. Germline V gene lookup returns CDR1 MNHNS and CDR2 SASEGT. CDR3 bases: TGTGCCAGCAGTGAAGTAGGGGGGGGGGCAGCCAAAAACATTCAGTACTTC. It specifies CASSEVGGGAAKNIQYF.

The chain links TRBV9 to TRBJ2-3, with 8 nucleotides matching TRBD2. Germline CDR1 and CDR2: SGDLS and YYNGEE. V gave up 0 bases and J gave up 0 bases; unmatched junction bases: 6. The CDR3 spans 17 residues. As DNA, the CDR3 is TGTGCCAGCAGCGTAGCTATAGCGGGGACTAGCACAGATACGCAGTATTTT. It encodes CASSVAIAGTSTDTQYF.

The V gene is TRBV7-9, the J gene TRBJ2-3; D possibly corresponds to TRBD2 (7 bases). With 7 bases removed from V and 0 bases from J, the gap between germline ends came to 14 bases. From germline, CDR1 is SEHNR and CDR2 FQNEAQ (reference sequence). The CDR3 sequence is 15 residues long. This CDR3 reads CASTPGGGSTDTQYF. The CDR3 coding sequence is TGTGCCAGCACCCCGGGGGGCGGTAGCACAGATACGCAGTATTTT.

This clonotype was recorded a few times. The chain carries TRBV6-1 and TRBJ2-5; D is possibly TRBD2 (5 bases). The V end lost 6 bases, the J end lost 9 bases, and 17 bases lay between the germline ends. Germline loops: CDR1 MNHNS, CDR2 SASEGT. CDR3 length: 13 residues. CDR3 bases: TGTGCCAGCAGGAAAGAGGCAGGAGGAGCCCAGTACTTC. Its translation: CASRKEAGGAQYF.

This clonotype was observed a handful of times. V gene TRBV3-1 combines with J gene TRBJ1-6; 8 bases are a match to TRBD1. Germline CDR1 and CDR2: LGHDT and YNNKEL (reference sequence). Trimming cost V 6 bases and J 8 bases; bases outside gene matches: 6. The CDR3 loop spans 14 amino acids. The CDR3 coding sequence is TGTGCCAGCAGAGAGACAGGGGCGCATTCACCCCTCCACTTT. Protein: CASRETGAHSPLHF. Variable domain in full (rest from reference TRBV3-1 and TRBJ1-6): DTAVSQTPKYLVTQMGNDKSIKCEQNLGHDTMYWYKQDSKKFLKIMFSYNNKELIINETVPNRFSPKSPDKAHLNLHINSLELGDSAVYFCASRETGAHSPLHFGNGTRLTVT.